These T cell receptor beta chains were read from a single sample in a study of shared clonotypes between healthy human individuals. Some clones are missing from TCRdb's copy, which holds only in-frame ones; the method was immunoSEQ multiplex PCR. The table records about 1 million clones, under 80% of them present only once. What was sequenced was memory CD4+ T cells sorted from blood. The origin of the receptors is a man between 18 and 29 years old in good health. CDR3s include the opening cysteine and the closing phenylalanine or tryptophan. Fields, in order: J gene, D gene, CDR3 length, clone size, V gene, CDR3 DNA, CDR3 protein. The D gene is left open where the match is weak. Size is omitted from some rows. Given values are once, few, many or a class for expanded clones.

j_gene: TRBJ1-6; d_gene: -; len: 13; abundance: few; v_gene: TRBV7-8; CDR3nt: TGTGCCAGCAGCTTAGCTGGGAATTCACCCCTCCACTTT; CDR3aa: CASSLAGNSPLHF
j_gene: TRBJ1-6; d_gene: -; len: 14; abundance: few; v_gene: TRBV9; CDR3nt: TGTGCCAGCAGCGTGACTGGGCATAATTCACCCCTCCACTTT; CDR3aa: CASSVTGHNSPLHF
j_gene: TRBJ2-5; d_gene: -; len: 14; abundance: -; v_gene: TRBV9; CDR3nt: TGTGCCGGCAGCGTAGAAGAGGGACAAGAGACCCAGTACTTC; CDR3aa: CAGSVEEGQETQYF
j_gene: TRBJ2-7; d_gene: TRBD1; len: 13; abundance: -; v_gene: TRBV5-1; CDR3nt: TGCGCCAGCAGCGGGCGGACAGGCTACGAGCAGTACTTC; CDR3aa: CASSGRTGYEQYF
j_gene: TRBJ2-7; d_gene: -; len: 12; abundance: -; v_gene: TRBV7-2; CDR3nt: TGTGCCAGCAGCTCCGGGACTCTCGAGCAGTACTTC; CDR3aa: CASSSGTLEQYF
j_gene: TRBJ2-2; d_gene: -; len: 14; abundance: once; v_gene: TRBV2; CDR3nt: TGTGCCAGCAATGCTCAGGGGAACACCGGGGAGCTGTTTTTT; CDR3aa: CASNAQGNTGELFF
j_gene: TRBJ2-2; d_gene: -; len: 13; abundance: few; v_gene: TRBV5-1; CDR3nt: TGCGCCAGCAGCCACGGGGTAACCGGGGAGCTGTTTTTT; CDR3aa: CASSHGVTGELFF
j_gene: TRBJ2-7; d_gene: -; len: 13; abundance: -; v_gene: TRBV11-2; CDR3nt: TGTGCCAGCAGCTTAGAGGTTATCTACGAGCAGTACTTC; CDR3aa: CASSLEVIYEQYF
j_gene: TRBJ1-4; d_gene: -; len: 15; abundance: -; v_gene: TRBV5-1; CDR3nt: TGCGCCAGCAGCTTATCGGGCACCGATGGTGAAAAACTGTTTTTT; CDR3aa: CASSLSGTDGEKLFF
j_gene: TRBJ2-3; d_gene: TRBD2; len: 11; abundance: -; v_gene: TRBV7-6; CDR3nt: TGTGCCAGCCGGGGGGCAGATACGCAGTATTTT; CDR3aa: CASRGADTQYF
j_gene: TRBJ1-1; d_gene: TRBD1; len: 14; abundance: -; v_gene: TRBV6-1; CDR3nt: TGTGCCAGCAGTTGGGACAGGGTGAACACTGAAGCTTTCTTT; CDR3aa: CASSWDRVNTEAFF
j_gene: TRBJ1-5; d_gene: -; len: 12; abundance: -; v_gene: TRBV6-6; CDR3nt: TGTGCCAGCAGGCGACGCGATCAGCCCCAGCATTTT; CDR3aa: CASRRRDQPQHF
j_gene: TRBJ2-5; d_gene: -; len: 13; abundance: -; v_gene: TRBV7-3; CDR3nt: TGTGCCAGCAGCCCCCGAAGGGGGGAGACCCAGTACTTC; CDR3aa: CASSPRRGETQYF
j_gene: TRBJ1-2; d_gene: TRBD1; len: 15; abundance: -; v_gene: TRBV5-4; CDR3nt: TGTGCCAGCAGCTTGATAGGACAGGGTTTCGGTGGCTACACCTTC; CDR3aa: CASSLIGQGFGGYTF
j_gene: TRBJ2-3; d_gene: -; len: 14; abundance: -; v_gene: TRBV27; CDR3nt: TGTGCCAGCAGTTTAGGCCGCACTCGCGATACGCAGTATTTT; CDR3aa: CASSLGRTRDTQYF
j_gene: TRBJ2-5; d_gene: -; len: 15; abundance: once; v_gene: TRBV18; CDR3nt: TGTGCCAGCTCACCAGATATACAGGGATTAGAGACCCAGTACTTC; CDR3aa: CASSPDIQGLETQYF
j_gene: TRBJ2-7; d_gene: TRBD2; len: 13; abundance: few; v_gene: TRBV27; CDR3nt: TGTGCCAGCAGACTAGCGGGTGGCTACGAGCAGTACTTC; CDR3aa: CASRLAGGYEQYF
j_gene: TRBJ2-7; d_gene: TRBD2; len: 15; abundance: -; v_gene: TRBV5-1; CDR3nt: TGCGCCAGCAGCAAGGGACTAGCGGGAGCCAACGAGCAGTACTTC; CDR3aa: CASSKGLAGANEQYF
j_gene: TRBJ2-3; d_gene: TRBD2; len: 15; abundance: few; v_gene: TRBV6-4; CDR3nt: TGTGCCAGCAGTGATCAAGCGGGGGGCACAGATACGCAGTATTTT; CDR3aa: CASSDQAGGTDTQYF
j_gene: TRBJ1-2; d_gene: -; len: 13; abundance: -; v_gene: TRBV6-6; CDR3nt: TGTGCCAGCAGTTCCGGAGGGGATCGTGGCTACACCTTC; CDR3aa: CASSSGGDRGYTF
j_gene: TRBJ1-4; d_gene: -; len: 14; abundance: -; v_gene: TRBV6-1; CDR3nt: TGTGCCAGCAGTGACGTCAGGGTGGGGGAAAAACTGTTTTTT; CDR3aa: CASSDVRVGEKLFF
j_gene: TRBJ1-1; d_gene: -; len: 14; abundance: -; v_gene: TRBV18; CDR3nt: TGTGCCAGCTCACCACAGGGAATGAGCGCTGAAGCTTTCTTT; CDR3aa: CASSPQGMSAEAFF
j_gene: TRBJ1-2; d_gene: TRBD1; len: 13; abundance: few; v_gene: TRBV30; CDR3nt: TGTGCCTGGAGTGGGACAGGGCTAGATGGCTACACCTTC; CDR3aa: CAWSGTGLDGYTF
j_gene: TRBJ2-3; d_gene: -; len: 12; abundance: -; v_gene: TRBV29-1; CDR3nt: TGCAGCTCTCGCCCAGGACGCCGTACGCAGTATTTT; CDR3aa: CSSRPGRRTQYF
j_gene: TRBJ2-7; d_gene: TRBD1; len: 13; abundance: many; v_gene: TRBV18; CDR3nt: TGTGCCAGCAGGCTACAGGGGTCCTACGAGCAGTACTTC; CDR3aa: CASRLQGSYEQYF
j_gene: TRBJ2-5; d_gene: -; len: 15; abundance: -; v_gene: TRBV9; CDR3nt: TGTGCCAGCAGCGGACGGACTGATCTCGGGGAGACCCAGTACTTC; CDR3aa: CASSGRTDLGETQYF
j_gene: TRBJ2-1; d_gene: TRBD2; len: 16; abundance: -; v_gene: TRBV10-1; CDR3nt: TGCGCCAGCAGTGATTTTCCTAGCGGGAGTGACAATGAGCAGTTCTTC; CDR3aa: CASSDFPSGSDNEQFF
j_gene: TRBJ1-2; d_gene: TRBD1; len: 14; abundance: few; v_gene: TRBV19; CDR3nt: TGTGCCAGTAGCCGACAGGGGATTAACTATGGCTACACCTTC; CDR3aa: CASSRQGINYGYTF
j_gene: TRBJ1-3; d_gene: TRBD1; len: 15; abundance: -; v_gene: TRBV5-1; CDR3nt: TGCGCCAGCAGAGGACAGGGGGCAAGTGGAAACACCATATATTTT; CDR3aa: CASRGQGASGNTIYF